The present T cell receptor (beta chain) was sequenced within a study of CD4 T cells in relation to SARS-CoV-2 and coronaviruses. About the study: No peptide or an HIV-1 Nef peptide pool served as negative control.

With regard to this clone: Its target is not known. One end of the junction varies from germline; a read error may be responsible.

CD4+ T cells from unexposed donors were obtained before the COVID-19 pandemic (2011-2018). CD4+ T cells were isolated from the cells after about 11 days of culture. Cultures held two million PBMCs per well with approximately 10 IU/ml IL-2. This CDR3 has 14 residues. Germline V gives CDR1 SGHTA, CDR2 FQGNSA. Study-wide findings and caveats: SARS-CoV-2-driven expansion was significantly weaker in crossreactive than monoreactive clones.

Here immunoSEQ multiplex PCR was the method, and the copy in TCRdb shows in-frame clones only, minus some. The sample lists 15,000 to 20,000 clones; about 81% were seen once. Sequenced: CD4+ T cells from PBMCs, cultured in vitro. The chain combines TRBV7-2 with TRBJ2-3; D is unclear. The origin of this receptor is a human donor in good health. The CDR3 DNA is TGTGCCAGCAGCTCAGGTGGGCGCACGGATACGCAGTATTTT. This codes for CASSSGGRTDTQYF.